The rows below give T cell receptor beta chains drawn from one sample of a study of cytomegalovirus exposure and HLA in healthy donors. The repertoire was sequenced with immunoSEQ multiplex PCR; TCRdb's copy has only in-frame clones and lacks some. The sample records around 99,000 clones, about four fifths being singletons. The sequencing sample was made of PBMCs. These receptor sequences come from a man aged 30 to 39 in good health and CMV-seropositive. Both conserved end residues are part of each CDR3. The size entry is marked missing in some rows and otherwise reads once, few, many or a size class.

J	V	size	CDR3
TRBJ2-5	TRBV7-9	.	CSSSLARAKETQYF
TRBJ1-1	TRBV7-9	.	CASSLVGAEAFF
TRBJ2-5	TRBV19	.	CASSIGGGLGETQYF
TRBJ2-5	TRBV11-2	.	CASSSGQVKETQYF
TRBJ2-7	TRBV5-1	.	CASSSRRGTTYPYEQYF
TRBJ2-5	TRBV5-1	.	CASSLDGTGGETQYF
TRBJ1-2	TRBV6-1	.	CASSEKHF
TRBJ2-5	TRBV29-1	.	CSVDPGGQETQYF
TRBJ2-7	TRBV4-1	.	CASSPRFIAGEVYEQYF
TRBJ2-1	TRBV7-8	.	CASSLLRLAGGNNEQFF
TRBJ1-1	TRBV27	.	CASSPRQGGHTEAFF
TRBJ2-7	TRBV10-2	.	CASSAAYEQYF
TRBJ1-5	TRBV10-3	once	CAIGRTGSNQPQHF
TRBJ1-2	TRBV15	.	CATSEPPPKRGGYTF
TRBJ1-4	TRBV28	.	CASSRRDRAGDNEKLFF
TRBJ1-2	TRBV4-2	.	CASSQVLGTGDIDNYGYTF
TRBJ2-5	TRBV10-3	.	CAISEVGTKQETQYF
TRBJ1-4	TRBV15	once	CATSRDKGPEKLFF
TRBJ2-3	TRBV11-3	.	CASSFAGGRTQYF
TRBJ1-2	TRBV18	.	CASSRAGLDGYTF
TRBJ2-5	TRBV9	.	CASSGLMKETQYF
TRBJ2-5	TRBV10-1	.	CASSPNYRLETQYF
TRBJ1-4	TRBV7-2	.	CASSFSGTSEKLFF
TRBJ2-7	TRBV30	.	CAWSEGQGEHEQYF
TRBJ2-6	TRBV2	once	CASSPGHSGANGLTF
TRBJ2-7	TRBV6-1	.	CASSLTQRGSGQYF
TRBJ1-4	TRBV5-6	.	CASSPRDRVEKLFF
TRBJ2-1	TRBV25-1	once	CASVPGQGTSEQFF
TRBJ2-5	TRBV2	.	CASSELVAGVKETQYF
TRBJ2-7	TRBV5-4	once	CASSLSDRIYEQYF
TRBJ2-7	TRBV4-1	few	CASSQDQAGIYEQYF
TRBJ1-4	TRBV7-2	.	CASSIKGGGEKLFF
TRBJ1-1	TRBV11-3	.	CASSRQGRDEAFF
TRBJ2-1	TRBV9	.	CASSEGGTSGGKFF
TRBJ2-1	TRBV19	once	CASRTGGNEQFF
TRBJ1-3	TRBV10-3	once	CATRPGDSGNTIYF
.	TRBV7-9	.	CASSLGQGFEQYF
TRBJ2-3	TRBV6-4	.	CASSDRGGTDTQYF
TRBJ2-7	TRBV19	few	CASSIDGGGSPYEQYF
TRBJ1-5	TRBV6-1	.	CASSVWGNRGQSTFPQHF
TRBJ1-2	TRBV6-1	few	CASLEKDRTSGYTF
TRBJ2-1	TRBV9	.	CASSVGGGALGEQFF
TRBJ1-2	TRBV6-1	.	CAAPPIDYTF
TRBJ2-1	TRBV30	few	CAWSVQGQRGGFF
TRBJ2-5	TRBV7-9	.	CASSPSAETQYF
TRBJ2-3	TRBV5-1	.	CASSLDSSTDTQYF
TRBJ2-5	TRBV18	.	CASSPSGRKETQYF
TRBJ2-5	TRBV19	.	CASSSGGETQYF
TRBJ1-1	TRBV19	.	CASSIGQLNTEAFF
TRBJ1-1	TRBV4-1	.	CASSHGQGATEAFF
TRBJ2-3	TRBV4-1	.	CASSQAYRGIDGTDTQYF
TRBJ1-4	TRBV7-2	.	CASSRSGWAYEKLFF
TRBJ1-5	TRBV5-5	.	CASSFLGSGQPQHF